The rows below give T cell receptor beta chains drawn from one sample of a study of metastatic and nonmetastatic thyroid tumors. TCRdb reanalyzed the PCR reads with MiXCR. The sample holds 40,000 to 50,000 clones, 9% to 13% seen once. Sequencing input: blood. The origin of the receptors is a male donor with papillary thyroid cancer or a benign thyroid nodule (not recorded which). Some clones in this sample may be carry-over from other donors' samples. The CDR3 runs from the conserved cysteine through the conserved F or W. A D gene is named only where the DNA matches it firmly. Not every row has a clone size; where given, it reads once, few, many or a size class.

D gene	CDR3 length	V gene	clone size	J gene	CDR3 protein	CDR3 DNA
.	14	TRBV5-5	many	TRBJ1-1	CASSVYSGPGEAFF	TGTGCCAGCAGCGTTTACAGCGGGCCAGGGGAAGCTTTCTTT
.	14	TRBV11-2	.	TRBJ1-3	CASIVALRGNTTYF	TGTGCCAGCATCGTAGCCCTCAGGGGAAACACCACATATTTT
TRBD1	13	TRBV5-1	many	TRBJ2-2	CASSQQGDGELFF	TGCGCCAGCAGTCAACAGGGGGACGGGGAGCTGTTTTTT
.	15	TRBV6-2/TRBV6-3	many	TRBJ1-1	CASSRPPGAGTEAFF	TGTGCCAGCAGTAGACCCCCGGGGGCGGGGACTGAAGCTTTCTTT
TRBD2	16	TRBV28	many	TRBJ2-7	CASSGLAGGVSYEQYF	TGTGCCAGCAGTGGGCTAGCGGGAGGGGTGTCCTACGAGCAGTACTTC
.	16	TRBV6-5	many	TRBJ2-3	CASSSQGLSVADTQYF	TGTGCCAGCAGTTCGCAGGGGTTATCCGTCGCAGATACGCAGTATTTT
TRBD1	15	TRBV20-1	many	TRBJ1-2	CSARVTGGAGYGYTF	TGCAGTGCTAGGGTCACAGGGGGCGCCGGCTATGGCTACACCTTC
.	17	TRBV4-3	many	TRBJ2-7	CASSRYFSVGGGYEQYF	TGCGCCAGCAGCCGATATTTTAGCGTAGGGGGTGGCTACGAGCAGTACTTC
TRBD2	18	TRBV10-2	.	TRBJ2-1	CASSEPGLAGSSYNEQFF	TGCGCCAGCAGTGAGCCGGGACTAGCGGGGAGCTCCTACAATGAGCAGTTCTTC
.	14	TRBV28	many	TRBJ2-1	CASTESSGSNEQFF	TGTGCCAGCACCGAGTCGTCCGGGAGTAATGAGCAGTTCTTC
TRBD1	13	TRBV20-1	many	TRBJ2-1	CSARDRADGEQFF	TGCAGTGCAAGGGACAGGGCCGATGGTGAGCAGTTCTTC
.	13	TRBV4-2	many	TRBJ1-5	CASSQGGGQPQHF	TGTGCCAGCAGCCAAGGGGGGGGTCAGCCCCAGCATTTT
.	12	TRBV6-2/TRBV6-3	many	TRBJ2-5	CASMDPQETQYF	TGTGCCAGCATGGACCCCCAAGAGACCCAGTACTTC
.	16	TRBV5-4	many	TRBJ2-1	CASSSGGGRSYNEQFF	TGTGCCAGCAGTAGTGGGGGCGGGCGTAGTTACAATGAGCAGTTCTTC
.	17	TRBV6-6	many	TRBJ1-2	CASSYIGSSAHTYGYTF	TGTGCCAGCAGTTATATTGGTTCGTCGGCGCACACCTATGGCTACACCTTC
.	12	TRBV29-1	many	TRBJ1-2	CSVGRANYGYTF	TGCAGCGTTGGCAGGGCTAACTATGGCTACACCTTC
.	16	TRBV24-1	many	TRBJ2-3	CATSDPVGLRGSTQYF	TGTGCCACCAGCGATCCGGTGGGGCTCAGAGGGTCTACGCAGTATTTT
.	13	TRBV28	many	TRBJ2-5	CASSSETQETQYF	TGTGCCAGCAGTTCAGAGACCCAAGAGACCCAGTACTTC
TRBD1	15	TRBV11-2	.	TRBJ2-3	CASSSRQGSTDTQYF	TGTGCCAGCAGCTCAAGACAGGGGAGCACAGATACGCAGTATTTT
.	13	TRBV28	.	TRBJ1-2	CASIKNNIFGYTF	TGTGCCAGCATTAAAAATAATATTTTTGGCTACACCTTC
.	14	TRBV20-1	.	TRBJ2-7	CSARGGLLHYEQYF	TGCAGTGCTAGAGGAGGACTGTTGCACTACGAGCAGTACTTC
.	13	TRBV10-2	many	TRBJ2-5	CASRAREVETQYF	TGCGCCAGCAGGGCCAGGGAAGTGGAGACCCAGTACTTC
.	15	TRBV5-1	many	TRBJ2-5	CASSLELPYQETQYF	TGCGCCAGCAGCTTGGAACTACCGTACCAAGAGACCCAGTACTTC
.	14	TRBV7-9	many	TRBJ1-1	CASSLETSNTEAFF	TGTGCCAGCAGCTTAGAGACAAGCAACACTGAAGCTTTCTTT
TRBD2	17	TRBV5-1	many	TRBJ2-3	CASSSGTSGRNADTQYF	TGCGCCAGCAGCTCCGGGACTAGCGGGAGAAATGCAGATACGCAGTATTTT
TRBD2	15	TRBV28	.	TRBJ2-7	CASSYSSGITYEQYF	TGTGCCAGCAGTTATAGTAGCGGGATCACCTACGAGCAGTACTTC
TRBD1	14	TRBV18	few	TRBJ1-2	CASSPRQGLDGYTF	TGTGCCAGCTCACCACGACAGGGGTTAGATGGCTACACCTTC
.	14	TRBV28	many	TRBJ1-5	CASSFEGDEQPQHF	TGTGCCAGCAGTTTCGAGGGAGACGAGCAGCCCCAGCATTTT
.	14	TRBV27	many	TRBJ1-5	CASSLSGGNQPQHF	TGTGCCAGCAGTTTATCGGGCGGCAATCAGCCCCAGCATTTT
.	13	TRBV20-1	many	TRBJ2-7	CSARGAETYEQYF	TGCAGTGCGCGGGGCGCGGAGACCTACGAGCAGTACTTC
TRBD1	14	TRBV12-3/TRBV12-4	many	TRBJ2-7	CASSLGGQGTEQYF	TGTGCCAGCAGTTTAGGGGGACAGGGTACCGAGCAGTACTTC
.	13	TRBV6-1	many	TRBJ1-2	CASSLSGLYGYTF	TGTGCCAGCAGCCTATCCGGGCTCTATGGCTACACCTTC
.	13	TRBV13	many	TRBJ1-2	CASSLLSGYGYTF	TGTGCCAGCAGCCTACTGTCGGGCTATGGCTACACCTTC
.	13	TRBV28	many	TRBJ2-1	CATEKRNYNEQFF	TGTGCCACCGAAAAAAGGAACTACAATGAGCAGTTCTTC
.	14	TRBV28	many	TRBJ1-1	CASSRIVLNTEAFF	TGTGCCAGCAGTCGGATAGTCTTGAACACTGAAGCTTTCTTT
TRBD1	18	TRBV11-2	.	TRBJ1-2	CASSSNRNRGELNYGYTF	TGTGCCAGCAGCTCCAATCGAAACAGGGGGGAACTTAACTATGGCTACACATTC
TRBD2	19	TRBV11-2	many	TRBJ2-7	CASSTSGLAGGPRAYEQYF	TGTGCCAGCAGCACATCGGGACTAGCGGGAGGGCCGCGGGCCTACGAGCAGTACTTC
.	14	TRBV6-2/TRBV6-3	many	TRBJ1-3	CASSFDSFGNTIYF	TGTGCCAGCAGCTTTGACAGCTTCGGAAACACCATATATTTT
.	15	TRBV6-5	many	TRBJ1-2	CASSYSYRVTDGYTF	TGTGCCAGCAGTTACTCCTACCGGGTCACGGATGGCTACACCTTC
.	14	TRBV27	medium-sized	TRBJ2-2	CASSSQGNTGELFF	TGTGCCAGCAGTTCACAGGGCAACACCGGGGAGCTGTTTTTT
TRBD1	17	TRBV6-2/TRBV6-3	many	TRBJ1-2	CASSYGAGTGSNYGYTF	TGTGCCAGCAGTTACGGGGCCGGGACAGGATCGAACTATGGCTACACCTTC
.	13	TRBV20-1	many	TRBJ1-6	CSARDAGNSPLHF	TGCAGTGCTAGGGACGCTGGGAATTCACCCCTCCACTTT
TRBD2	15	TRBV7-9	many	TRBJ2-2	CASSQGLAGPGELFF	TGTGCCAGCAGCCAGGGACTAGCGGGACCCGGGGAGCTGTTTTTT
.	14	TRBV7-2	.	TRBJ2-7	CASSLEGTDYEQYF	TGTGCCAGCAGCTTAGAGGGCACGGACTACGAGCAGTACTTC
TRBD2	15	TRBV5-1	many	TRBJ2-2	CATSGGGVNTGELFF	TGCGCCACCAGCGGGGGGGGAGTGAACACCGGGGAGCTGTTTTTT
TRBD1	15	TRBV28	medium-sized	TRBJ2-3	CASSLGTGDTDTQYF	TGTGCCAGCAGTTTAGGGACAGGGGACACAGATACGCAGTATTTT
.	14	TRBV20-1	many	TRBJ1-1	CSAIQDSMNTEAFF	TGCAGTGCTATACAGGACAGCATGAACACTGAAGCTTTCTTT